Given below is one T cell receptor (beta chain) in context. PCR was performed using 60 Vbeta and 13 Jbeta primers. TCRdb's table, derived via immunoSEQ multiplex PCR, lists solely in-frame clones and lacks some. The sample records approximately 220,000 clones, around 79% being singletons. The data stem from a study of cytomegalovirus exposure and HLA in healthy donors. The CDR3 extends over 15 amino acids. The germline gives CDR1 SEHNR, CDR2 FQNEAQ (reference sequence). Trimming cost V 1 base and J 0 bases, with 8 bases left between them. Sequencing was performed on PBMCs. This TCR derives from a girl aged 2 to 9 in good health and CMV-seronegative. The rearrangement joins TRBV7-9 to TRBJ2-3; weak D call: TRBD1 (6 bases). The CDR3 bases are TGTGCCAGCAGCTTAGGACAGGCTAGCACAGATACGCAGTATTTT. Translated: CASSLGQASTDTQYF.